Sequencing of this T cell receptor (beta chain) was carried out in a study of T cell changes during pregnancy in multiple sclerosis (dated by TCRdb to between 2018 and 2021). Notes on the research overall: Changes in the T cell repertoire over the course of pregnancy were examined in this study in women with multiple sclerosis.

Note on this clone: No cognate antigen has been identified for it. No per-base quality is available; no much larger clone lies one base away.

The germline V gene provides CDR1 MNHEY and CDR2 SVGAGI. Unmatched junction bases come to 7, with V trimmed by 5 bases and J by 1 base. The CDR3 starts with the cysteine, ends with the phenylalanine, and has 15 residues. The only DNA kept is the CDR3, 45 bases in frame from the first base. Receptor amplification or capture employed the immunoSEQ multiplex PCR assay. This is the immuneACCESS table as TCRdb keeps it, with only in-frame sequences that have V and J called. A part of the clones is gone; compared with another copy, unresolved V genes explain less than half, and the rest is unexplained. The sample includes around 50,000 clones, with nearly 95% observed a single time. The ten biggest clones cover roughly 0.6% of the sample.

The receptor was isolated from a female donor in good health, enrolled as a control in a pregnancy study. The sample in question was CD4+ T cells from peripheral blood mononuclear cells, obtained after pregnancy. Recombination connected TRBV6-5 to TRBJ1-2, with 7 middle bases fitting TRBD1. The nucleotides are TGTGCCAGCAGTGTCGGGACAGACCATAACTATGGCTACACCTTC. This encodes CASSVGTDHNYGYTF.